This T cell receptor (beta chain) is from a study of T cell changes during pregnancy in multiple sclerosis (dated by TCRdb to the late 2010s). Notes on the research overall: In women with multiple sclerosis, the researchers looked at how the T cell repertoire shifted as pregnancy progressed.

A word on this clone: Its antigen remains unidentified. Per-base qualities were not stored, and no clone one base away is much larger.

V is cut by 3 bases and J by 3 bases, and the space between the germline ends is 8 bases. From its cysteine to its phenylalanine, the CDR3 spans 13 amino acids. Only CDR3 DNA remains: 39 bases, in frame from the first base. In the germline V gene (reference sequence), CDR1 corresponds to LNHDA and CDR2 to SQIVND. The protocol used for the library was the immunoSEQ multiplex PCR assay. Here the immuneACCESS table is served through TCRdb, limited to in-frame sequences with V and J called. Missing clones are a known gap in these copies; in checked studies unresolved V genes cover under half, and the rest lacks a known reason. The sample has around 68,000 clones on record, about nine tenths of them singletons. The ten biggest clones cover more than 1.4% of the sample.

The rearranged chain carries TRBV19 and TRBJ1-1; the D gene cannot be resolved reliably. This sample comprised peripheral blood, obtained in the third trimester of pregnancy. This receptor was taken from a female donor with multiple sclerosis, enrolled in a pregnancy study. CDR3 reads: CASSIYPDTEAFF. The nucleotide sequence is TGTGCCAGTAGTATTTACCCGGACACTGAAGCTTTCTTT.